The 14 T cell receptor beta chains below were found in one sample sequenced in a study of blood T cell repertoires in COVID-19. The table came from immunoSEQ multiplex PCR; TCRdb's copy has only in-frame clones and leaves some out. Of 90,000 to 120,000 clones listed, over 60% were seen once; the top ten hold around 4.5%. The sequenced material came from peripheral blood. All receptors come from an older man with acute or convalescent COVID-19.

This chain links TRBV3-1 (or the pseudogene TRBV3-2) with TRBJ1-5, with unresolved D. The germline V gene has CDR1 LGHDT and CDR2 YNNKEL (reference sequence). The CDR3 is 13 residues long. The V gene lost 0 bases and the J gene lost 3 bases, with 3 bases spanning the gap. The CDR3 here is CASSQEYNQPQHF. DNA of the CDR3: TGTGCCAGCAGCCAAGAATACAATCAGCCCCAGCATTTT.

V is TRBV5-4 and J is TRBJ2-1, with TRBD2 as a possible D gene (6 bases). The CDR3 loop spans 12 amino acids. Germline CDR1 and CDR2: SGHNT and YYREEE (reference sequence). Trimming cost V 4 bases and J 5 bases, with 7 bases left between them. The CDR3, as DNA: TGTGCCAGCAGCGGAGGGGACAATGAGCAGTTCTTC. Protein product: CASSGGDNEQFF.

This clone was found a few times. V and J are TRBV10-1 and TRBJ2-7, with 7 bases aligning to TRBD1. Per germline, CDR1 WNHNN and CDR2 SYGVQD (reference sequence). The CDR3 contains 15 residues. The V segment lost 2 bases and the J segment 2 bases; nucleotides outside the gene matches: 6. The CDR3 nucleotides read TGCGCCAGCAGTGAGAGCGGACAGGCACCCTACGAGCAGTACTTC. Translation gives CASSESGQAPYEQYF.

This sequence joins TRBV2 and TRBJ2-5; 12 nucleotides match TRBD1. This CDR3 spans 16 amino acids. Unmatched junction bases numbered 7, after V lost 3 bases and J lost 5 bases. Germline V CDR1 and CDR2: SNHLY, FYNNEI. The CDR3 DNA is TGTGCCAGCAGTGATTGGGGACAGGGGGCAGAGGAGACCCAGTACTTC. Its translation: CASSDWGQGAEETQYF.

A few counts support this clone. The chain employs TRBV5-8 and TRBJ2-3, with TRBD1 matching over 7 bases. Germline assignment: CDR1 SGHTS and CDR2 YDEGEE. This CDR3 is 14 amino acids long. The junction had 6 bases not matched to a gene; V was cut back by 4 bases and J by 4 bases. CDR3 DNA: TGTGCCAGCAGCACGACAGGGACCCCAGATACGCAGTATTTT. Its translation: CASSTTGTPDTQYF. The full variable domain, its missing parts supplied by reference TRBV5-8 and TRBJ2-3, is EAGVTQSPTHLIKTRGQQATLRCSPISGHTSVYWYQQALGLGLQFLLWYDEGEERNRGNFPPRFSGRQFPNYSSELNVNALELEDSALYLCASSTTGTPDTQYFGPGTRLTVL.

V and J are TRBV29-1 and TRBJ1-1; tentatively, D is TRBD1 (6 bases). Trimming left V 0 bases short and J 1 base short, with 6 bases between. CDR3 size: 13 residues. Germline loops: CDR1 SQVTM, CDR2 ANQGSEA. CDR3 nucleotide sequence: TGCAGCGTTGAAGAGACAGGGAACACTGAAGCTTTCTTT. Encoded protein: CSVEETGNTEAFF.

V gene TRBV10-3 combines with J gene TRBJ1-2; the match to TRBD1 covers 9 bases. The germline CDR1 and CDR2 sequences are ENHRY and SYGVKD. With V trimmed by 8 bases and J by 3 bases, 4 bases remained unmatched. The CDR3 runs to 13 residues. The CDR3 here is CAIEQGADYGYTF. CDR3 sequence (DNA): TGTGCCATCGAACAGGGGGCAGACTATGGCTACACCTTC.

This clone is a singleton in its sample. The rearrangement links TRBV6-5 to TRBJ2-2, with 9 bases lining up with TRBD1. The germline CDR1 and CDR2 sequences are MNHEY and SVGAGI. The CDR3 has 15 residues. After removal of 5 bases from V and 6 bases from J, the junction contained 7 bases not matched to a gene. In DNA form, the CDR3 reads TGTGCCAGCAGTCTTCTACAGGGGGCGGCCGGGGAGCTGTTTTTT. Its protein is CASSLLQGAAGELFF.

The chain couples TRBV2 to TRBJ2-7, with 7 bases lining up with TRBD2. The CDR3 sequence is 16 residues long. After removal of 5 bases from V and 3 bases from J, the junction contained 13 bases not matched to a gene. Germline CDR1 is SNHLY and CDR2 is FYNNEI. The CDR3 reads CASSTGSGGGGYEQYF. The CDR3 nucleotides are TGTGCCAGCAGTACCGGTTCAGGCGGGGGTGGCTACGAGCAGTACTTC. Filled out from reference TRBV2 and TRBJ2-7, the complete variable domain reads EPEVTQTPSHQVTQMGQEVILRCVPISNHLYFYWYRQILGQKVEFLVSFYNNEISEKSEIFDDQFSVERPDGSNFTLKIRSTKLEDSAMYFCASSTGSGGGGYEQYFGPGTRLTVT.

The chain links TRBV5-1 to TRBJ2-6; 16 bases are shared with TRBD2. Losses at the gene ends were 4 bases for V and 0 bases for J; bases not matched to a gene: 4. The CDR3 contains 19 residues. The germline V gene encodes CDR1 SGHRS and CDR2 YFSETQ. CDR3 DNA: TGCGCCAGCAGCAGGGGACTAGCGGGGGGGCGCTCTGGGGCCAACGTCCTGACTTTC. Protein: CASSRGLAGGRSGANVLTF.

The V call is TRBV14, the J call TRBJ1-1; D ambiguous. V lost 4 bases to trimming and J lost 1 base, with 7 bases between them. Looked up from germline, CDR1 is SGHDN and CDR2 is FVKESK. This CDR3 spans 13 amino acids. The CDR3 DNA sequence: TGTGCCAGCAGCCTAACAGCGAACACTGAAGCTTTCTTT. Protein product: CASSLTANTEAFF.

This chain uses TRBV2 with TRBJ1-5, with D possibly being TRBD1 (6 bases). Germline CDR1 is SNHLY and CDR2 is FYNNEI. V was trimmed by 6 bases and J by 0 bases, leaving 12 bases between them. The length of the CDR3 is 15 residues. The CDR3 coding sequence is TGTGCCAGCAGGCGTACGACAGGTAGCAATCAGCCCCAGCATTTT. Translating gives CASRRTTGSNQPQHF.

This chain connects TRBV6-4 to TRBJ2-1, with 9 bases lining up with TRBD2. The CDR3 sequence is 20 residues long. Germline assignment: CDR1 MRHNA and CDR2 SNTAGT. The V gene end was trimmed by 6 bases and the J gene end by 4 bases; junction bases not matched to a gene: 22. CDR3 DNA sequence: TGTGCCAGCAGCGACAAGGGGGGCAAGGAGCGGGGGGCCCATTACAATGAGCAGTTCTTC. Translation gives CASSDKGGKERGAHYNEQFF.

The chain joins TRBV7-6 to TRBJ2-1; 10 nucleotides agree with TRBD1. The germline CDR1 and CDR2 sequences are SGHVS and FNYEAQ. Losses at the gene ends were 5 bases for V and 7 bases for J; bases not matched to a gene: 8. The CDR3 loop spans 15 amino acids. The CDR3: CASSTGTGAGNEQFF. The CDR3 bases are TGTGCCAGCAGCACCGGGACAGGGGCTGGGAATGAGCAGTTCTTC.